This T cell receptor (beta chain) came from a study of shared clonotypes between healthy human individuals. TCRdb keeps only in-frame clones here, not all; method: immunoSEQ multiplex PCR. The table lists about 2.4 million clones, over 85% of them singletons. Germline V gene lookup returns CDR1 GTSNPN and CDR2 SVGIG (reference sequence). The CDR3 loop spans 16 amino acids. Losses at the gene ends were 2 bases for V and 4 bases for J; bases not matched to a gene: 12. Notes on the study in general: On the whole, naive subsets had larger estimated richness than memory subsets had. A limitation of the genetic and exposure-history diversity represented arose from few donors.

As regards this clone: Its antigen is unknown.

The J gene is TRBJ1-2, the V gene TRBV30; 8 bases match TRBD1. Specimen: naive CD4+ T cells from PBMCs. Subset of the sample: CD45RA+ positively selected. This TCR was recovered from a man between 18 and 29 years old in good health. Some clones in this sample may be carry-over from other donors' samples. The CDR3 reads CAWSLLQGAPGYGYTF. The CDR3 DNA reads as TGTGCCTGGAGTTTGCTCCAGGGGGCGCCGGGCTATGGCTACACCTTC.